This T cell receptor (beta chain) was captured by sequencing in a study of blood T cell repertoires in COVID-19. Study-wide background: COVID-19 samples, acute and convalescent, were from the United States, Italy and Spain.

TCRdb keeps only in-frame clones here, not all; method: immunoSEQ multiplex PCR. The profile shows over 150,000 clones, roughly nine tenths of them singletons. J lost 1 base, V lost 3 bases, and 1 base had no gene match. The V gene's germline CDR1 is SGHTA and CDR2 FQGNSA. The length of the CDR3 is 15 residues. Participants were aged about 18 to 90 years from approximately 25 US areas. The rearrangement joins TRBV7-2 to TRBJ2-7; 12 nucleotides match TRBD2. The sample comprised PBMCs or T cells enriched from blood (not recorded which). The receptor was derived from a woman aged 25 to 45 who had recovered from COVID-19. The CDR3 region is CASSLTSGRSYEQYF. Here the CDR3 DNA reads TGTGCCAGCAGCTTGACTAGCGGGAGATCCTACGAGCAGTACTTC.